This entry concerns a single T cell receptor (beta chain). Its antigen is still unknown. These data belong to a study of cytomegalovirus exposure and HLA in healthy donors. PCR amplification relied on 60 Vbeta primers (plus 13 Jbeta primers). Data came from immunoSEQ multiplex PCR; TCRdb stores just in-frame clones and leaves some out. The table lists approximately 180,000 clones, roughly 80% of them singletons, with 1.5% to 2% in the top ten. Trimming took 1 base from V and 0 from J; bases not matched to a gene: 0. The CDR3 loop spans 16 amino acids. CDR1 and CDR2 from the germline V gene are LGHNA and YSLEER. Broader study findings: Reportedly, diagnosis of cytomegalovirus status by the classifier showed high specificity and sensitivity. Presence/absence analyses rested on an assumption that sequencing depth was roughly uniform across donors. TCR beta V- and J-gene trimming was later associated with a missense DCLRE1C variant.

V and J are TRBV4-3 and TRBJ2-1, with 10 bases fitting TRBD1. Sequencing was carried out using PBMCs. The TCR was taken from a woman aged 45-65 years in good health and CMV-seronegative. The CDR3 DNA reads TGCGCCAGCAGCCAAGGGACAGGGGGCTCCTACAATGAGCAGTTCTTC. Translation gives CASSQGTGGSYNEQFF.